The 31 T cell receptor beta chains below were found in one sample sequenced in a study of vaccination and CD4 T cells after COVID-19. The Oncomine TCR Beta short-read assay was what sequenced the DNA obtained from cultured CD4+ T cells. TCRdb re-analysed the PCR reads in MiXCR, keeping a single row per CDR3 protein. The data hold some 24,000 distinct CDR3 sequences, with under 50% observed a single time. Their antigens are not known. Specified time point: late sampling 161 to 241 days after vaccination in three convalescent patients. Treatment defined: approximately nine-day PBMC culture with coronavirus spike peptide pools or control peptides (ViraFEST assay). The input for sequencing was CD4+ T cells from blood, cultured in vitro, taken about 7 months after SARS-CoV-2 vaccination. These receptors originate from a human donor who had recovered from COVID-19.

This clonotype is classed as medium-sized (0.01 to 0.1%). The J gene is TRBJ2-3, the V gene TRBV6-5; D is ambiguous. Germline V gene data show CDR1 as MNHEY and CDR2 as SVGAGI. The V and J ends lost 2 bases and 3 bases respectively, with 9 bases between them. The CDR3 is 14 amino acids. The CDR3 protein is CASSYTSLTDTQYF. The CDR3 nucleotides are TGTGCCAGCAGTTACACATCTCTTACAGATACGCAGTATTTT.

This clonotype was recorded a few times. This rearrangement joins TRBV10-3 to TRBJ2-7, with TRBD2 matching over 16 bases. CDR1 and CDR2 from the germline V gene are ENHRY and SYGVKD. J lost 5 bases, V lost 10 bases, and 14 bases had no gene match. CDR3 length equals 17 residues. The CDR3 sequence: CARRGGTSGRAGDEQYF. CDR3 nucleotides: TGTGCCAGGAGGGGGGGGACTAGCGGGAGGGCCGGGGACGAGCAGTACTTC.

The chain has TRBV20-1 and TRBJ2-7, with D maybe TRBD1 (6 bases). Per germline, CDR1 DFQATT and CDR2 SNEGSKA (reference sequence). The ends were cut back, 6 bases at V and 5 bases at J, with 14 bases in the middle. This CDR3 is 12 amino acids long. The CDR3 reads CSAAGTSDEQYF. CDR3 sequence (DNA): TGCAGTGCAGCCGGGACATCGGACGAGCAGTACTTC.

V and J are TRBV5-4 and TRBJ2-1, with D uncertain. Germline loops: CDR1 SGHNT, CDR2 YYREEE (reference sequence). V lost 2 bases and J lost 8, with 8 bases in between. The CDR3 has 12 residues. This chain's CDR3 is CASSLEVHEQFF. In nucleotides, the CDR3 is TGTGCCAGCAGCTTAGAGGTCCATGAGCAGTTCTTC.

The CDR3 reads CSANSFPLTEQFF. The CDR3 DNA sequence: TGCAGTGCTAACTCATTCCCATTGACTGAGCAGTTCTTC. This sequence joins TRBV20-1 and TRBJ2-1; D is ambiguous. CDR1 is DFQATT and CDR2 is SNEGSKA in the germline V gene (reference sequence). The V end lost 4 bases, the J end lost 9 bases, and 16 bases lay between the germline ends. The CDR3 is made up of 13 amino acids.

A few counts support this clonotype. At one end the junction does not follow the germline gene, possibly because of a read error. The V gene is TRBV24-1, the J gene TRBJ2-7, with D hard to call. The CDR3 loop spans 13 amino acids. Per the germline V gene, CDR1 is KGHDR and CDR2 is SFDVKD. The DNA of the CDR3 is TGTGCCACAGGGCACCCGGCCTCCCACGAGCAGTACTTC. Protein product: CATGHPASHEQYF.

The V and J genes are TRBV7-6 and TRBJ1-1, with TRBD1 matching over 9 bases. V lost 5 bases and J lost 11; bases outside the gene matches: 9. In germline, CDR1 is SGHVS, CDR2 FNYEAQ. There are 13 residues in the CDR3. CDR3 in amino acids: CASSPGQGREAFF. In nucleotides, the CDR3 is TGTGCCAGCAGCCCTGGACAGGGGAGGGAGGCTTTCTTT.

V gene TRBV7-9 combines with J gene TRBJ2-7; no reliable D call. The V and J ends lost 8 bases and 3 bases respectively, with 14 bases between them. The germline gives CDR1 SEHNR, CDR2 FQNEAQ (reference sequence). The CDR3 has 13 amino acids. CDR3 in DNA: TGTGCCAGCTCCGGTCGACGGCTCTACGAGCAGTACTTC. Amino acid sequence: CASSGRRLYEQYF.

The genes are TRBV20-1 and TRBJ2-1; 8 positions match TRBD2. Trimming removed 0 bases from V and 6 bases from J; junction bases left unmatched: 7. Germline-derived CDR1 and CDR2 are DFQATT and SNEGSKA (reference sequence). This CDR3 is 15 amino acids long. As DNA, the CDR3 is TGCAGTGCTAGAGATGGGGGACTAGTCGGCAATGAGCAGTTCTTC. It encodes CSARDGGLVGNEQFF.

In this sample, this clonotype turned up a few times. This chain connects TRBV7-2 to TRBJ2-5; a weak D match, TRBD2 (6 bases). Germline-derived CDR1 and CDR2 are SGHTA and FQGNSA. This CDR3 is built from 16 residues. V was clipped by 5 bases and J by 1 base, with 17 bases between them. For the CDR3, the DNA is TGTGCCAGCAGCCTATTAGGCGGGGCCCTCCAAGAGACCCAGTACTTC. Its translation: CASSLLGGALQETQYF.

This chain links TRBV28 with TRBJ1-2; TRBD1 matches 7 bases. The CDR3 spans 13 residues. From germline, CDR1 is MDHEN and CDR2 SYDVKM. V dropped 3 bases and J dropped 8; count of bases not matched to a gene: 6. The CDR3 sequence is CASSLEGARGYTF. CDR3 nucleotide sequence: TGTGCCAGCAGTTTGGAGGGGGCGAGGGGCTACACCTTC.

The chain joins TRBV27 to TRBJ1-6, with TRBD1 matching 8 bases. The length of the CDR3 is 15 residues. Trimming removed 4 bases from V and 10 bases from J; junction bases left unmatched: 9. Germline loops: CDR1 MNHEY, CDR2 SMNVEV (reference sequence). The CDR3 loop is CASSWGPDRESPLHF. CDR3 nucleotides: TGTGCCAGCAGTTGGGGCCCGGACAGGGAATCACCCCTCCACTTT.

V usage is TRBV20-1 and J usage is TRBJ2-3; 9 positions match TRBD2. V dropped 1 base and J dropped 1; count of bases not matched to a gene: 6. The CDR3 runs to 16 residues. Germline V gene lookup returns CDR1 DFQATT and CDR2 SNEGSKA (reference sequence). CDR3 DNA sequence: TGCAGTGCTAGAGCCCCCCAGCGGGAGGGCACAGATACGCAGTATTTT. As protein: CSARAPQREGTDTQYF.

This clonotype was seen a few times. CDR3 DNA sequence: TGTGCCAGTAGTATAGATTTAGCCAGGGCTATGAACCAGCCCCAGCATTTT. It specifies CASSIDLARAMNQPQHF. The V gene is TRBV19, the J gene TRBJ1-5, with D tentatively TRBD1 (5 bases). Germline assignment: CDR1 LNHDA and CDR2 SQIVND (reference sequence). V gave up 0 bases and J gave up 7 bases, with 19 bases separating them. The CDR3 is 17 residues long.

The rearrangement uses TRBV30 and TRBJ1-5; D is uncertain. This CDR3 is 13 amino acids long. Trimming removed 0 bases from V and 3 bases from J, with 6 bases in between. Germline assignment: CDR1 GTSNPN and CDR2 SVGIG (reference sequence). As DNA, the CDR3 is TGTGCCTGGAGTGTTAAGGACAATCAGCCCCAGCATTTT. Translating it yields CAWSVKDNQPQHF. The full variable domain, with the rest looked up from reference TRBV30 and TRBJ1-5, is SQTIHQWPATLVQPVGSPLSLECTVEGTSNPNLYWYRQAAGRGLQLLFYSVGIGQISSEVPQNLSASRPQDRQFILSSKKLLLSDSGFYLCAWSVKDNQPQHFGDGTRLSIL.

The CDR3 sequence: CATSGQRSSYEQYF. In DNA, the CDR3 is TGTGCCACCAGCGGGCAGCGGAGCTCCTACGAGCAGTACTTC. The rearrangement joins TRBV15 to TRBJ2-7; tentatively, D is TRBD2 (5 bases). Trimming cost V 5 bases and J 0 bases, with 11 bases left between them. The CDR3 has 14 residues. The V gene's germline CDR1 is LNHNV and CDR2 YYDKDF (reference sequence).

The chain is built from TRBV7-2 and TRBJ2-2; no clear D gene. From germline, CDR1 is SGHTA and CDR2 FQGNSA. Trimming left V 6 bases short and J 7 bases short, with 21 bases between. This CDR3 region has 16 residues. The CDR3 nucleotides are TGTGCCAGCAGGGCAACCTCCCTCCCTTCTTACGGGGAGCTGTTTTTT. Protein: CASRATSLPSYGELFF.

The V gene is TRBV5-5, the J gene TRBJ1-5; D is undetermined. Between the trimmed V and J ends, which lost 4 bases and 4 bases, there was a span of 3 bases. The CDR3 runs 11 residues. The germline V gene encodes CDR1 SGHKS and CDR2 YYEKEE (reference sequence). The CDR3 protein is CASSTNQPQHF. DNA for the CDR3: TGTGCCAGCAGCACGAATCAGCCCCAGCATTTT.

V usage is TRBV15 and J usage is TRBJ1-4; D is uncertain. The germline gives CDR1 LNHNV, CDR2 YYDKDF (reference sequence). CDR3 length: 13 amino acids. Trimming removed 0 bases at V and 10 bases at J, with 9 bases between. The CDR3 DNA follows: TGTGCCACCAGCAGAGAAAAGGGAAGAAAACTGTTTTTT. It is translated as CATSREKGRKLFF. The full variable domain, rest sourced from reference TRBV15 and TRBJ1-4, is DAMVIQNPRYQVTQFGKPVTLSCSQTLNHNVMYWYQQKSSQAPKLLFHYYDKDFNNEADTPDNFQSRRPNTSFCFLDIRSPGLGDTAMYLCATSREKGRKLFFGSGTQLSVL.

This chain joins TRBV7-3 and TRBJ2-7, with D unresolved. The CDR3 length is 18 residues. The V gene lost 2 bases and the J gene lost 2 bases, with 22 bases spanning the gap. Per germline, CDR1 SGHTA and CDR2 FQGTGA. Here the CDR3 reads CASSLFPKAPETPYEQYF. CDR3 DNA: TGTGCCAGCAGCTTATTTCCTAAAGCGCCCGAGACTCCCTACGAGCAGTACTTC. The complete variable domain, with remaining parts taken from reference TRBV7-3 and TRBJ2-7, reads GAGVSQTPSNKVTEKGKYVELRCDPISGHTALYWYRQSLGQGPEFLIYFQGTGAADDSGLPNDRFFAVRPEGSVSTLKIQRTERGDSAVYLCASSLFPKAPETPYEQYFGPGTRLTVT.

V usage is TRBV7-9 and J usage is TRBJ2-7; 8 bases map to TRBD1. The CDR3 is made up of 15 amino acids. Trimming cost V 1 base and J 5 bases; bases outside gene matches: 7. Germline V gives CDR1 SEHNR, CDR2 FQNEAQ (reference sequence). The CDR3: CASSLGTGSSNEQYF. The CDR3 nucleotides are TGTGCCAGCAGCTTAGGGACAGGGAGTAGCAACGAGCAGTACTTC.

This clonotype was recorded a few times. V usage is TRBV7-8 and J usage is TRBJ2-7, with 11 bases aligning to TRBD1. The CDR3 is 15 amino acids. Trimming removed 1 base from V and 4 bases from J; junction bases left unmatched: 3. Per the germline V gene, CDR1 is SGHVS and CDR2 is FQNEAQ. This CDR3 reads CASSLGTGGFYEQYF. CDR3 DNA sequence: TGTGCCAGCAGCTTAGGGACAGGGGGCTTTTACGAGCAGTACTTC.

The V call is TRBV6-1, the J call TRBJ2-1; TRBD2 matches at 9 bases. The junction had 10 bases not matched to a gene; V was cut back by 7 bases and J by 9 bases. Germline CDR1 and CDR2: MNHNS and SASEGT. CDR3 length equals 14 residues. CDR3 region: CASNSGSTQAEQFF. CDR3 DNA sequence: TGTGCCAGCAATAGCGGGAGCACTCAGGCTGAGCAGTTCTTC.

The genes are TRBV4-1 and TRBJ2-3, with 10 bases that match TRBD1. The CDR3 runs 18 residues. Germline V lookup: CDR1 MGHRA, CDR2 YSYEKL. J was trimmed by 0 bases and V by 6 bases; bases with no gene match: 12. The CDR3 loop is CASRPGQGQGGSTDTQYF. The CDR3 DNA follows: TGCGCCAGCAGACCAGGGCAAGGACAGGGGGGGAGCACAGATACGCAGTATTTT.

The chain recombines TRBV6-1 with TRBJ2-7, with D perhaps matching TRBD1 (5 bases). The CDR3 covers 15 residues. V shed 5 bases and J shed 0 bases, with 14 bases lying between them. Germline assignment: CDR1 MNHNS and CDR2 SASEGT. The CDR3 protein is CASSRGTGGSYEQYF. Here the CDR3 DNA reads TGTGCCAGCAGTAGAGGAACAGGCGGCTCCTACGAGCAGTACTTC.

The CDR3 sequence is CASSLAGDTEAFF. The CDR3 DNA sequence: TGTGCCAGCAGCTTGGCCGGGGACACTGAAGCTTTCTTT. J is TRBJ1-1 and V is TRBV7-9; D gene uncertain. The V gene lost 3 bases and the J gene lost 3 bases, with 8 bases spanning the gap. There are 13 residues in the CDR3. Germline assignment: CDR1 SEHNR and CDR2 FQNEAQ (reference sequence).

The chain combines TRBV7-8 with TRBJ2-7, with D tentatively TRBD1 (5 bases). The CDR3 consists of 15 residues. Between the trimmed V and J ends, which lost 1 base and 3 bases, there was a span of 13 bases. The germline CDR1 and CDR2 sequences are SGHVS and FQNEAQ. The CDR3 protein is CASSLVPGQGYEQYF. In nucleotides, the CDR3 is TGTGCCAGCAGCTTAGTTCCAGGTCAGGGCTACGAGCAGTACTTC.

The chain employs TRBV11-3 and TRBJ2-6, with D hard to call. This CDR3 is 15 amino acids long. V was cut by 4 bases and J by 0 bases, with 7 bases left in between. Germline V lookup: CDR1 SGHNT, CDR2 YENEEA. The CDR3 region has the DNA TGTGCCAGCAGCTCCGAATCCTCTGGGGCCAACGTCCTGACTTTC. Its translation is CASSSESSGANVLTF.

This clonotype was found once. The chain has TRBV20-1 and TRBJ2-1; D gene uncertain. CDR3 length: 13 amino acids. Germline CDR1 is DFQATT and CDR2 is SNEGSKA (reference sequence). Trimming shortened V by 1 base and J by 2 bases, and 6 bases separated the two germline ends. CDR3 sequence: CSARGLAYNEQFF. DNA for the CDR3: TGCAGTGCTAGAGGTCTGGCCTACAATGAGCAGTTCTTC.

The CDR3 sequence: CASSLAGQSNSPLHF. CDR3 nucleotide sequence: TGTGCCAGCAGCTTAGCCGGGCAGTCAAATTCACCCCTCCACTTT. The J gene is TRBJ1-6, the V gene TRBV7-8; D remains unclear. The CDR3 is made up of 15 amino acids. The V end lost 0 bases, the J end lost 7 bases, and 10 bases lay between the germline ends. Germline V gene lookup returns CDR1 SGHVS and CDR2 FQNEAQ.

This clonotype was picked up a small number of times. CDR3 region: CATSRSGTSGDNEQFF. CDR3 bases: TGTGCCACCAGCAGATCGGGGACTAGCGGGGACAATGAGCAGTTCTTC. V usage is TRBV15 and J usage is TRBJ2-1; 13 nucleotides match TRBD2. The CDR3 contains 16 residues. CDR1 LNHNV and CDR2 YYDKDF come from the germline V gene (reference sequence). The J segment lost 5 bases and the V segment lost 2 bases, leaving 3 bases of the junction unmatched. Complete variable domain (other parts from reference TRBV15 and TRBJ2-1): DAMVIQNPRYQVTQFGKPVTLSCSQTLNHNVMYWYQQKSSQAPKLLFHYYDKDFNNEADTPDNFQSRRPNTSFCFLDIRSPGLGDTAMYLCATSRSGTSGDNEQFFGPGTRLTVL.